A single sample gave rise to the 6 T cell receptor beta chains below, sequenced in a study of OX40 agonist ivuxolimab in advanced cancers. Clones were read by immunoSEQ multiplex PCR, and TCRdb kept only the in-frame ones, dropping some. The data hold some 80,000 clones, with roughly 90% observed a single time. Sample: CD4+ or CD8+ T cells sorted from blood, taken in a trial of the OX40 agonist ivuxolimab. The source is an adult with an advanced solid tumor such as melanoma, head and neck, liver or kidney cancer.

V and J are TRBV11-2 and TRBJ2-1; the D call may be TRBD1 or TRBD2 (5 bases each). Deletions cut 6 bases from V and 9 bases from J, with 15 bases between. This CDR3 has 13 amino acids. The V gene's germline CDR1 is SGHAT and CDR2 FQNNGV. CDR3 in amino acids: CASSEGRWGEQFF. In DNA form, the CDR3 reads TGTGCCAGCAGTGAGGGACGGTGGGGTGAGCAGTTCTTC. The whole variable domain, filled in from reference TRBV11-2 and TRBJ2-1, reads EAGVAQSPRYKIIEKRQSVAFWCNPISGHATLYWYQQILGQGPKLLIQFQNNGVVDDSQLPKDRFSAERLKGVDSTLKIQPAKLEDSAVYLCASSEGRWGEQFFGPGTRLTVL.

The rearrangement links TRBV30 to TRBJ2-1; 9 bases match TRBD1. V lost 5 bases to trimming and J lost 8 bases; unmatched junction nucleotides: 4. Looked up from germline, CDR1 is GTSNPN and CDR2 is SVGIG (reference sequence). There are 12 residues in the CDR3. Here the CDR3 reads CAWGTGTYEQFF. The CDR3, as DNA: TGTGCCTGGGGGACAGGGACCTATGAGCAGTTCTTC.

This clone was seen only a few times. V and J are TRBV5-1 and TRBJ2-4; 8 positions agree with TRBD2. V shed 4 bases, J shed 5 bases, and the junction held 8 bases outside the gene matches. CDR3 length: 15 residues. Per the germline V gene, CDR1 is SGHRS and CDR2 is YFSETQ. CDR3 sequence: CASSLRGGPENIQYF. DNA for the CDR3: TGCGCCAGCAGCCTCCGGGGGGGCCCTGAAAACATTCAGTACTTC.

V usage is TRBV7-8 and J usage is TRBJ1-4, with D unresolved. CDR3 length equals 15 residues. V was trimmed by 3 bases and J by 4 bases, leaving 12 bases between them. Germline CDR1 is SGHVS and CDR2 is FQNEAQ. CDR3 in amino acids: CASSFASRRNEKLFF. DNA for the CDR3: TGTGCCAGCAGCTTTGCTTCACGGCGTAATGAAAAACTGTTTTTT.

To note about this clone: The same CDR3 also results from other DNA sequences found in this sample. The chain couples TRBV19 to TRBJ2-5; D is unresolved. The CDR3 runs 13 residues. V lost 1 base, J lost 2 bases, and 5 bases lay in between. Germline V gene lookup returns CDR1 LNHDA and CDR2 SQIVND (reference sequence). CDR3 nucleotides: TGTGCCAGTAGTATAGGGAGACAAGAGACCCAGTACTTC. Its protein is CASSIGRQETQYF.

The rearrangement links TRBV18 to TRBJ1-5, with D unclear. Germline assignment: CDR1 KGHSH and CDR2 LQKENI. The CDR3 totals 14 residues. V was clipped by 3 bases and J by 5 bases, with 11 bases between them. The CDR3 DNA is TGTGCCAGCTCACCGGAAACGGCCGATCAGCCCCAGCATTTT. Its translation is CASSPETADQPQHF. Drawing the rest from reference TRBV18 and TRBJ1-5, the complete variable domain is NAGVMQNPRHLVRRRGQEARLRCSPMKGHSHVYWYRQLPEEGLKFMVYLQKENIIDESGMPKERFSAEFPKEGPSILRIQQVVRGDSAAYFCASSPETADQPQHFGDGTRLSIL.